This TCR beta chain stems from a study of T cell repertoires in cytomegalovirus infection. This clonotype was detected a few times. Its antigen is as yet unknown. Trimming at V came to 7 bases and at J to 3 bases, leaving 13 bases not matched to a gene. Germline CDR1 reads SGHVS; CDR2 reads FNYEAQ. CDR3 length: 17 residues. Study-wide results and limits: Clonotypes of TCR beta that were HLA-C-restricted and CMV-specific dominated the ex vivo response.

MiXCR, run by TCRdb on the reads, gives a single entry per CDR3 protein. Of 680,000 or so distinct CDR3 sequences in the sample, 35% to 45% were seen once. Material: PBMCs. This chain joins TRBV7-6 and TRBJ2-2, with 8 nucleotides matching TRBD2. The TCR was taken from a human donor in good health (CMV status not recorded). Some clones in this sample may be carry-over from other donors' samples. CDR3 nucleotides: TGTGCCAGCACCTCTTTCAGAGCGGGGGACCACACCGGGGAGCTGTTTTTT. Translating it yields CASTSFRAGDHTGELFF.